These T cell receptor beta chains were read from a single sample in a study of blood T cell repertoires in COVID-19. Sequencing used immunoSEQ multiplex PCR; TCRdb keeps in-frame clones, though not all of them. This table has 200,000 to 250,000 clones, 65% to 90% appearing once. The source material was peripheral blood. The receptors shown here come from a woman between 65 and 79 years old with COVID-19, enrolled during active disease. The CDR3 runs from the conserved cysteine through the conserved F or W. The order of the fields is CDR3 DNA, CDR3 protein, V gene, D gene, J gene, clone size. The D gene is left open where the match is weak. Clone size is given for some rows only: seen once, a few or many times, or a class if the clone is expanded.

cdr3_nt: TGTGCCTGGAGCCCCGGTGTGACCCAGTACTTC
cdr3_aa: CAWSPGVTQYF
v_call: TRBV30
d_call: -
j_call: TRBJ2-5
clone_size: -

cdr3_nt: TGTGCCAGTAGTGAAGATCCTAACTATGGCTACACCTTC
cdr3_aa: CASSEDPNYGYTF
v_call: TRBV9
d_call: -
j_call: TRBJ1-2
clone_size: -

cdr3_nt: TGTGCCAGCAGGGAGGGACAGGGAAAGTACGAGCAGTACTTC
cdr3_aa: CASREGQGKYEQYF
v_call: TRBV2
d_call: TRBD1
j_call: TRBJ2-7
clone_size: -

cdr3_nt: TGTGCCAGCAGCACGGGACAGGGAAAATACGAGCAGTACTTC
cdr3_aa: CASSTGQGKYEQYF
v_call: TRBV21-1
d_call: -
j_call: TRBJ2-7
clone_size: -

cdr3_nt: TGTGCCATCAGTGAGGGACAGGGGAACACCGGGGAGCTGTTTTTT
cdr3_aa: CAISEGQGNTGELFF
v_call: TRBV10-3
d_call: TRBD1
j_call: TRBJ2-2
clone_size: -

cdr3_nt: TGTGCCAGCTCACCCAGTCCAGGTGGAGGGATTAATGAAAAACTGTTTTTT
cdr3_aa: CASSPSPGGGINEKLFF
v_call: TRBV18
d_call: -
j_call: TRBJ1-4
clone_size: few

cdr3_nt: TGTGCCAGCAGTGGGCTTAGCGGGGGGCAAGAGACCCAGTACTTC
cdr3_aa: CASSGLSGGQETQYF
v_call: TRBV2
d_call: TRBD2
j_call: TRBJ2-5
clone_size: -

cdr3_nt: TGTGCCAGTATCGGGAAAGGGCCACTCAACTATGGCTACACCTTC
cdr3_aa: CASIGKGPLNYGYTF
v_call: TRBV19
d_call: -
j_call: TRBJ1-2
clone_size: -

cdr3_nt: TGTGCCGCGAGGACGGGGTCTGGCTACACCTTC
cdr3_aa: CAARTGSGYTF
v_call: TRBV7-2
d_call: -
j_call: TRBJ1-2
clone_size: once

cdr3_nt: TGTGCCAGCCTCAACCCTCCTAGCGGGAGATCATCCGAGCAGTACTTC
cdr3_aa: CASLNPPSGRSSEQYF
v_call: TRBV19
d_call: TRBD2
j_call: TRBJ2-7
clone_size: -

cdr3_nt: TGTGCCAGCAGCGTTGCCGGGACAGGGGAAAACTATGGCTACACCTTC
cdr3_aa: CASSVAGTGENYGYTF
v_call: TRBV7-2
d_call: TRBD1
j_call: TRBJ1-2
clone_size: -

cdr3_nt: TGTGCCAGCAGCGCCAGACCTTCGGGTGGAAACTATGGCTACACCTTC
cdr3_aa: CASSARPSGGNYGYTF
v_call: TRBV9
d_call: -
j_call: TRBJ1-2
clone_size: -

cdr3_nt: TGCGCCAGCAGCCGTAGAACAGCCGCGAACACCGGGGAGCTGTTTTTT
cdr3_aa: CASSRRTAANTGELFF
v_call: TRBV4-1
d_call: -
j_call: TRBJ2-2
clone_size: -

cdr3_nt: TGCGCCAGCAGCTTGTTTCGCCAAGAGACCCAGTACTTC
cdr3_aa: CASSLFRQETQYF
v_call: TRBV5-1
d_call: -
j_call: TRBJ2-5
clone_size: -

cdr3_nt: TGTGCCAGCAGTAGGACAGGGGATAGCAATCAGCCCCAGCATTTT
cdr3_aa: CASSRTGDSNQPQHF
v_call: TRBV6-5
d_call: TRBD1
j_call: TRBJ1-5
clone_size: -

cdr3_nt: TGTGCCAGCGGGGGACTCGAGCTGTCCTCGAGAGCCTACAATGAGCAGTTCTTC
cdr3_aa: CASGGLELSSRAYNEQFF
v_call: TRBV5-4
d_call: -
j_call: TRBJ2-1
clone_size: few

cdr3_nt: TGCGCCAGCAGCTTCCCAGGGGGCGGCACAGATACGCAGTATTTT
cdr3_aa: CASSFPGGGTDTQYF
v_call: TRBV5-1
d_call: TRBD1
j_call: TRBJ2-3
clone_size: -

cdr3_nt: TGTGCCAGCAGCTCCGAAGGGGCCCCTTTGGGCTACACCTTC
cdr3_aa: CASSSEGAPLGYTF
v_call: TRBV7-9
d_call: -
j_call: TRBJ1-2
clone_size: -

cdr3_nt: TGTGCCAGCAGCTTGGCCGAGGGCAGGGGTACTAATGGCTACACCTTC
cdr3_aa: CASSLAEGRGTNGYTF
v_call: TRBV5-5
d_call: -
j_call: TRBJ1-2
clone_size: -

cdr3_nt: TGCAGTGCACTTACAGAAACTGAAGCTTTCTTT
cdr3_aa: CSALTETEAFF
v_call: TRBV20-1
d_call: -
j_call: TRBJ1-1
clone_size: -

cdr3_nt: TGTGCCAGCAGTACTCAAGTGGTATCCTATGGCTACACCTTC
cdr3_aa: CASSTQVVSYGYTF
v_call: TRBV6-5
d_call: -
j_call: TRBJ1-2
clone_size: -

cdr3_nt: TGTGCCAGCAGTCGGGGCACTGAAGCTTTCTTT
cdr3_aa: CASSRGTEAFF
v_call: TRBV6-5
d_call: -
j_call: TRBJ1-1
clone_size: -

cdr3_nt: TGTGCCAGTAGTGCAACAGGGGCATCCACTGAAGCTTTCTTT
cdr3_aa: CASSATGASTEAFF
v_call: TRBV19
d_call: TRBD1
j_call: TRBJ1-1
clone_size: few

cdr3_nt: TGTGCCAGCAGTTACCGGGACAGGAGATCCTACGAGCAGTACTTC
cdr3_aa: CASSYRDRRSYEQYF
v_call: TRBV6-2/TRBV6-3
d_call: TRBD1
j_call: TRBJ2-7
clone_size: -

cdr3_nt: TGTGCCAGCTCACCGATCGATAACAGCTACACAGATACGCAGTATTTT
cdr3_aa: CASSPIDNSYTDTQYF
v_call: TRBV18
d_call: -
j_call: TRBJ2-3
clone_size: -

cdr3_nt: TGTGCCAGCTCACCCCTACGAGGGACAGCCCTACAAGAGACCCAGTACTTC
cdr3_aa: CASSPLRGTALQETQYF
v_call: TRBV18
d_call: TRBD1
j_call: TRBJ2-5
clone_size: -